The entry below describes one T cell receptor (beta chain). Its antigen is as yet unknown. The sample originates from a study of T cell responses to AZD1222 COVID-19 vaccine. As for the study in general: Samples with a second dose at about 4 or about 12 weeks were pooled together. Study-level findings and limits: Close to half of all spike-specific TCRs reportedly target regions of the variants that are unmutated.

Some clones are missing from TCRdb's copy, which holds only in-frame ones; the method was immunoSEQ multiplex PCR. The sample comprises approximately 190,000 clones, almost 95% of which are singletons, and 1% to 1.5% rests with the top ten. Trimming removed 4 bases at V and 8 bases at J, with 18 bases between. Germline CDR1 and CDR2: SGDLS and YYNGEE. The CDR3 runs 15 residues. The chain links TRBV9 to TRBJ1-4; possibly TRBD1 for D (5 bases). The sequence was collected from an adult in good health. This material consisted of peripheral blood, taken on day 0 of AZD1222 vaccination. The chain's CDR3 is CASSFLPGGGEKLFF. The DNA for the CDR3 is TGTGCCAGCAGCTTCCTTCCGGGGGGAGGCGAAAAACTGTTTTTT.